Given below is one T cell receptor beta chain in context. Its specificity is not known. The sample is drawn from a study of shared clonotypes between healthy human individuals. General observations from the study: The small donor group covered limited genetic and exposure diversity.

V gave up 1 base and J gave up 3 bases; unmatched junction bases: 5. There are 15 residues in the CDR3. The germline V gene encodes CDR1 SGHAT and CDR2 FQNNGV. Profiled with immunoSEQ multiplex PCR; TCRdb holds only in-frame clones, not every one. This sample has about half a million clones, with over 70% found just once. Sequenced sample: PBMCs. This sequence joins TRBV11-2 and TRBJ2-7; 8 nucleotides line up with TRBD2. This receptor was taken from a woman aged 40 to 50 in good health. Some clones in this sample may be carry-over from other donors' samples. DNA for the CDR3: TGTGCCAGCAGCTTAGTTGCGGGAGGCGTCTACGAGCAGTACTTC. It specifies CASSLVAGGVYEQYF.